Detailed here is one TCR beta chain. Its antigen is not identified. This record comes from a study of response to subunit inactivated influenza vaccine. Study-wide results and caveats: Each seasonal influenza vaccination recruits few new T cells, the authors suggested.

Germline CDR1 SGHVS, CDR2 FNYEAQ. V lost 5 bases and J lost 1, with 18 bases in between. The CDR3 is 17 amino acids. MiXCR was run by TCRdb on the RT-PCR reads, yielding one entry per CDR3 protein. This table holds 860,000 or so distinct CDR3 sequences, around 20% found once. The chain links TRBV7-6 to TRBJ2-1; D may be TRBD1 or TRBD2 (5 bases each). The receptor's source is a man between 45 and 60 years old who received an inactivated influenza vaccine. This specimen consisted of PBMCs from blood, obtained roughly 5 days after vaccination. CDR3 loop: CASSGAKRNSSYNEQFF. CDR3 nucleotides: TGTGCCAGCAGCGGGGCGAAGCGGAATTCTTCCTACAATGAGCAGTTCTTC.